This T cell receptor beta chain was obtained from a study of chemoradiotherapy in HPV16-positive cancers. Overall study findings and caveats: HPV-specific T cells were functionally defined from only two HPV16-positive patients.

With respect to this clone: As yet, its antigen is unknown.

The V end was cut by 7 bases, the J end by 2 bases, with 13 bases between. The CDR3 totals 13 residues. Germline CDR1 is GTSNPN and CDR2 is SVGIG (reference sequence). Repeated repertoire sampling spanned the course of chemoradiotherapy. Sequencing was performed with immunoSEQ multiplex PCR; in TCRdb, only in-frame clones are kept and a portion is missing. The profile covers almost 5,500 clones, with roughly 71% appearing a single time and over 9.5% taken by the ten largest. This receptor was obtained from a human donor with HPV-associated anogenital cancer. The material sequenced was tumor tissue, taken from a patient who underwent chemoradiotherapy. The chain joins TRBV30 to TRBJ2-3, with a tentative D call TRBD2 (6 bases). This CDR3 reads CASGLPNTDTQYF. CDR3 in DNA: TGTGCCTCGGGACTTCCGAACACAGATACGCAGTATTTT.